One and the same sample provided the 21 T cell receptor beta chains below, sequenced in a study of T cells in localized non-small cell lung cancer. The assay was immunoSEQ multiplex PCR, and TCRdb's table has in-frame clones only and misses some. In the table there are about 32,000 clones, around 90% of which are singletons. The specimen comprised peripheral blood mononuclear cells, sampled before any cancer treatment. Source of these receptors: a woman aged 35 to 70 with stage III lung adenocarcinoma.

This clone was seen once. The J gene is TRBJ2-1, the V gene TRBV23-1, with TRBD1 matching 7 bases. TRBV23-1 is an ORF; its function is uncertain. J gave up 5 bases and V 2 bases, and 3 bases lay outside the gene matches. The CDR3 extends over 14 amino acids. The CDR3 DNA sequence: TGCGCCAGCAGTCAACCGGGACAGAACAATGAGCAGTTCTTC. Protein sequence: CASSQPGQNNEQFF.

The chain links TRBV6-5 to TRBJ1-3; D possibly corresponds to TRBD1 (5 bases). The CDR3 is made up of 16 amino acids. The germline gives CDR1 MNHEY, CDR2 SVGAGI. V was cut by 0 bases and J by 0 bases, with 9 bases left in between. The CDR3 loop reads CASSYSRGVSGNTIYF. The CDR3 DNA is TGTGCCAGCAGTTACTCAAGAGGGGTCTCTGGAAACACCATATATTTT.

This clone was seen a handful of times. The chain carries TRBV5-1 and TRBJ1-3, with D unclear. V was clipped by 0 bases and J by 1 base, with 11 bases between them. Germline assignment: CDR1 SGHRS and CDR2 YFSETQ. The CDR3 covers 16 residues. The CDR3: CASSLDVAESGNTIYF. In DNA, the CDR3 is TGCGCCAGCAGCTTGGACGTGGCAGAGTCTGGAAACACCATATATTTT.

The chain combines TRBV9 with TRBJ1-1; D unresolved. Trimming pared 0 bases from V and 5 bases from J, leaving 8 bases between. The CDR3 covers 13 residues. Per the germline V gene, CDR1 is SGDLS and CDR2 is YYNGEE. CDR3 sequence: CASSVGWGTEAFF. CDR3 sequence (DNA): TGTGCCAGCAGCGTAGGATGGGGTACTGAAGCTTTCTTT.

CDR3 protein: CASSLSGASTDTQYF. The CDR3 nucleotides read TGTGCCAGCAGTCTTAGCGGGGCGAGCACAGATACGCAGTATTTT. The chain is built from TRBV6-6 and TRBJ2-3; 8 bases are a match to TRBD2. CDR1 is MNHNY and CDR2 is SVGAGI in the germline V gene (reference sequence). The CDR3 runs to 15 residues. The trim removed 5 bases at V and 0 bases at J, leaving 4 bases unmatched.

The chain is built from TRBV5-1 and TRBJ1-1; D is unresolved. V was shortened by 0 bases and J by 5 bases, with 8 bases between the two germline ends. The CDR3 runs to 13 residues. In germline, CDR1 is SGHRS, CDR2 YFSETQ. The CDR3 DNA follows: TGCGCCAGCAGCTTGGCGGGCTATACTGAAGCTTTCTTT. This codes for CASSLAGYTEAFF.

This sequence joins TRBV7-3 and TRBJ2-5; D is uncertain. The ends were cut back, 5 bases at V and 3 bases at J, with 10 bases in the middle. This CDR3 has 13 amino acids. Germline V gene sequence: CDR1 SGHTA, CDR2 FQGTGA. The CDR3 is CASSRRREETQYF. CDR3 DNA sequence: TGTGCCAGCAGCCGTAGACGGGAAGAGACCCAGTACTTC. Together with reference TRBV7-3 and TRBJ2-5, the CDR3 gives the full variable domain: GAGVSQTPSNKVTEKGKYVELRCDPISGHTALYWYRQSLGQGPEFLIYFQGTGAADDSGLPNDRFFAVRPEGSVSTLKIQRTERGDSAVYLCASSRRREETQYFGPGTRLLVL.

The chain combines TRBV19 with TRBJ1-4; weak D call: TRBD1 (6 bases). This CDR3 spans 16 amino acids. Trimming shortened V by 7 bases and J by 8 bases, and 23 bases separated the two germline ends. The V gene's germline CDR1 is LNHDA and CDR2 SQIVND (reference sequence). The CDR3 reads CASTPYAGAVGEKLFF. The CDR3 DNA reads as TGTGCCAGTACCCCATATGCGGGGGCGGTTGGGGAAAAACTGTTTTTT.

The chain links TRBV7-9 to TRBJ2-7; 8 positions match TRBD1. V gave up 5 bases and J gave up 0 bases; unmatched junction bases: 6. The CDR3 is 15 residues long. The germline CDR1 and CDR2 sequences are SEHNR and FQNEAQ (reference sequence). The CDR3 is CASSPRTGSSYEQYF. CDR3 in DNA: TGTGCCAGCAGCCCCCGGACAGGGAGCTCCTACGAGCAGTACTTC.

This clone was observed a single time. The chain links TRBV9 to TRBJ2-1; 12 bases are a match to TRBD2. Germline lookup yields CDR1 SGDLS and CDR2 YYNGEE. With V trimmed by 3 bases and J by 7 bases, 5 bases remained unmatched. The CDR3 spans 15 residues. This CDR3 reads CASSASGRAGNEQFF. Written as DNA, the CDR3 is TGTGCCAGCAGCGCTAGCGGGAGGGCGGGAAATGAGCAGTTCTTC. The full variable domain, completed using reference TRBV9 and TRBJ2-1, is DSGVTQTPKHLITATGQRVTLRCSPRSGDLSVYWYQQSLDQGLQFLIQYYNGEERAKGNILERFSAQQFPDLHSELNLSSLELGDSALYFCASSASGRAGNEQFFGPGTRLTVL.

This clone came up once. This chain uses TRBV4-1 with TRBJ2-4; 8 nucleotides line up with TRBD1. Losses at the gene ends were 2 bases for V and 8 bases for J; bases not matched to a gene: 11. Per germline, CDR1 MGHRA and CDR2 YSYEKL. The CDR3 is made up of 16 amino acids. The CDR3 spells CASSQPPRGREDIQYF. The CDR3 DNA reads TGCGCCAGCAGCCAACCACCCAGGGGGCGCGAAGACATTCAGTACTTC.

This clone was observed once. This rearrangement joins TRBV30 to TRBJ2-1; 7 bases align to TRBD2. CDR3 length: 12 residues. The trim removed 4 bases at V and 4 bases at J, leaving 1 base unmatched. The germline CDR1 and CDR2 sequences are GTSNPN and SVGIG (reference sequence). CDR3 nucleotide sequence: TGTGCCTGGAAGCGGGAATACAATGAGCAGTTCTTC. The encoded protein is CAWKREYNEQFF.

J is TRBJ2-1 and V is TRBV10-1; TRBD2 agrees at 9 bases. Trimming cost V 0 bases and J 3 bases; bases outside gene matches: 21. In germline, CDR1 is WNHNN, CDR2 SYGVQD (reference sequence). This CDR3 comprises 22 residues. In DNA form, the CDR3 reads TGCGCCAGCAGTGAGTCGACGGGAAGCGGGAGACCCGGCGGGGGGGTCTACAATGAGCAGTTCTTC. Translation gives CASSESTGSGRPGGGVYNEQFF.

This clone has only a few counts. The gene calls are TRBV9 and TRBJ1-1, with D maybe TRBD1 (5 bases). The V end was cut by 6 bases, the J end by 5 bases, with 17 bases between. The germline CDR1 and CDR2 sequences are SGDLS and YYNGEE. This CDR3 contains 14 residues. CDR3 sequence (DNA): TGTGCCAGCACCAGGGCCCCCTCGGGGACTGAAGCTTTCTTT. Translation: CASTRAPSGTEAFF. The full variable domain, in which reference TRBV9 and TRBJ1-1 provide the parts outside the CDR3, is DSGVTQTPKHLITATGQRVTLRCSPRSGDLSVYWYQQSLDQGLQFLIQYYNGEERAKGNILERFSAQQFPDLHSELNLSSLELGDSALYFCASTRAPSGTEAFFGQGTRLTVV.

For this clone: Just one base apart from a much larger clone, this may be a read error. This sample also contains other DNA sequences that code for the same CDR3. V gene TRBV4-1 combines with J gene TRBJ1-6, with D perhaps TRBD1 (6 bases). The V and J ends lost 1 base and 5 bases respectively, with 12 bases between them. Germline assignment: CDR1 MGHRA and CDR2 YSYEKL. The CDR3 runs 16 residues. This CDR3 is CASSQVGQGDNSPLHF. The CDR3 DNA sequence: TGCGCCAGCAGCCAAGTGGGACAAGGTGATAATTCACCCCTCCACTTT.

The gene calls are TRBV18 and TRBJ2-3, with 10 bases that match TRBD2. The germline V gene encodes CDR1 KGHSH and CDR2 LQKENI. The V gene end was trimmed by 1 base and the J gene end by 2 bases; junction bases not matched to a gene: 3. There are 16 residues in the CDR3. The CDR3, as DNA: TGTGCCAGCTCACCACGGCTAGCGGGAGCCACAGATACGCAGTATTTT. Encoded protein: CASSPRLAGATDTQYF.

The CDR3 DNA follows: TGTGCCAGTAGTATAAGAGGACTAGCGGGGGCCATCACAGATACGCAGTATTTT. Translation gives CASSIRGLAGAITDTQYF. The chain uses TRBV19 and TRBJ2-3; TRBD2 matches at 13 bases. The trim removed 2 bases at V and 2 bases at J, leaving 7 bases unmatched. There are 18 residues in the CDR3. Germline V gene lookup returns CDR1 LNHDA and CDR2 SQIVND (reference sequence).

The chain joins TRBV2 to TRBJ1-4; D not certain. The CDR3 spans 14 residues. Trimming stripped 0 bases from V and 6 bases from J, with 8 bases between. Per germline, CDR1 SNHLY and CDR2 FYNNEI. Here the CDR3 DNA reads TGTGCCAGCAGTGAAGCGGCGGCCTATGAAAAACTGTTTTTT. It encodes CASSEAAAYEKLFF. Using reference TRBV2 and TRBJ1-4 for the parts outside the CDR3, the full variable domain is EPEVTQTPSHQVTQMGQEVILRCVPISNHLYFYWYRQILGQKVEFLVSFYNNEISEKSEIFDDQFSVERPDGSNFTLKIRSTKLEDSAMYFCASSEAAAYEKLFFGSGTQLSVL.

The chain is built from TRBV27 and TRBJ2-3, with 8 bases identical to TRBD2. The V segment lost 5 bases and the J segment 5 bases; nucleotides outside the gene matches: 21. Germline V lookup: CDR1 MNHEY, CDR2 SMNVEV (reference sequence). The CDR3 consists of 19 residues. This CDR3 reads CASSQNIAGTLNRGDTQYF. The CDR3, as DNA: TGTGCCAGCAGTCAAAACATAGCGGGAACTCTTAATCGGGGAGATACGCAGTATTTT.

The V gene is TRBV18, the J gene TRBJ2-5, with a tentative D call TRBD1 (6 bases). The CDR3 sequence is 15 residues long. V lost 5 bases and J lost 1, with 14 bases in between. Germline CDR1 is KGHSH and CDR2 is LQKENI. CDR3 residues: CASSSITGSQETQYF. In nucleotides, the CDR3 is TGTGCCAGCTCATCAATAACAGGGTCCCAAGAGACCCAGTACTTC.

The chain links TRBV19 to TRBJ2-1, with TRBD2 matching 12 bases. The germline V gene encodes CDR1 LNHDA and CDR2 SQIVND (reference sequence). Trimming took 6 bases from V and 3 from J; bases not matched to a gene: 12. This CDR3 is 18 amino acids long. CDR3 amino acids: CASRGTGRTSGVYNEQFF. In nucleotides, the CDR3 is TGTGCCAGTAGGGGAACAGGCCGGACTAGCGGGGTCTACAATGAGCAGTTCTTC.